These 9 T cell receptor beta chains came from one sample sequenced in a study of regulatory T cells in long-lasting Graves disease. Regarding time point: persistent/refractory GD, antithyroid drugs over 5 years with positive TRAb. RNA from PBMCs was the source of the TCR library. CDR3 regions were amplified by Arm-PCR using iRepertoire HTBI primers to build TCR beta libraries. TCRdb analysed the multiplex PCR reads with MiXCR anew, one entry per CDR3 protein. The data hold some 430,000 distinct CDR3 sequences, with 20% to 25% observed a single time. Sample: peripheral blood mononuclear cells (PBMCs), taken when the disease was refractory, from a patient treated with antithyroid drugs. Receptors were obtained from a female donor with Graves disease.

This clonotype came up a few times. The rearrangement joins TRBV10-3 to TRBJ2-5, with 9 bases aligning to TRBD1. V lost 3 bases and J lost 2; bases outside the gene matches: 4. The CDR3 extends over 15 amino acids. Per germline, CDR1 ENHRY and CDR2 SYGVKD. The CDR3 protein is CAISDPDRGQETQYF. CDR3 nucleotides: TGTGCCATCAGTGATCCCGACAGGGGGCAAGAGACCCAGTACTTC.

On this clonotype itself: The junction and the germline gene differ at one end; a read error may be behind it. The chain carries TRBV3-1 and TRBJ1-2, with 8 bases matching TRBD1. Germline V gene lookup returns CDR1 LGHDT and CDR2 YNNKEL (reference sequence). The CDR3 is 14 amino acids. The CDR3 region is CASTPGTGLDGHTF. The CDR3 DNA follows: TGTGCCAGCACCCCCGGGACAGGACTCGATGGCCACACCTTC.

About this clonotype itself: This may be a read error: a much more frequent sequence differs by one nucleotide. This rearrangement joins TRBV6-5 to TRBJ2-7, with TRBD1 matching over 9 bases. There are 14 residues in the CDR3. The junction had 7 bases not matched to a gene; V was cut back by 4 bases and J by 6 bases. Germline V gives CDR1 MNHEY, CDR2 SVGAGI. As DNA, the CDR3 is TGTGCCAGCAGTTGGACAGGGGAGACCTGCGAGCAGTACTTC. It yields the protein CASSWTGETCEQYF.

Only a few counts were recorded for this clonotype. This chain uses TRBV19 with TRBJ1-1, with TRBD1 matching 7 bases. The V gene end was trimmed by 4 bases and the J gene end by 1 base; junction bases not matched to a gene: 9. The CDR3 has 16 amino acids. Per the germline V gene, CDR1 is LNHDA and CDR2 is SQIVND (reference sequence). CDR3 in amino acids: CASSTHRDSKNTEAFF. The CDR3, as DNA: TGTGCCAGTAGTACCCATCGGGACAGTAAGAACACTGAAGCTTTCTTT.

V gene TRBV7-3 combines with J gene TRBJ1-1, with unresolved D. Germline CDR1 and CDR2: SGHTA and FQGTGA. Between the trimmed V and J ends, which lost 5 bases and 6 bases, there was a span of 22 bases. The CDR3 spans 16 residues. The CDR3: CASSPKFLRLCAEAFF. The DNA of the CDR3 is TGTGCCAGCAGCCCGAAGTTTCTTCGTTTGTGCGCTGAAGCTTTCTTT.

About this clonotype itself: One end of the junction varies from germline; a read error may be responsible. The V call is TRBV5-1, the J call TRBJ2-7; the D is unclear. The V gene's germline CDR1 is SGHRS and CDR2 YFSETQ. The CDR3 is 15 residues long. CDR3 loop: CTSSSMGNAAYEQYF. The CDR3 nucleotides read TGCACCAGCAGCTCTATGGGTAACGCCGCCTACGAGCAGTACTTC.

This clonotype was found a few times. The chain employs TRBV4-1 and TRBJ2-7; 12 nucleotides match TRBD2. V was clipped by 8 bases and J by 4 bases; unmatched bases: 6. Germline lookup yields CDR1 MGHRA and CDR2 YSYEKL. This CDR3 has 14 amino acids. CDR3 region: CASRRLAGEYEQYF. The CDR3, as DNA: TGCGCCAGCCGACGACTAGCGGGAGAGTACGAGCAGTACTTC.

This clonotype was recorded many times. The rearrangement uses TRBV5-1 and TRBJ2-7, with TRBD1 identical over 7 bases. Looked up from germline, CDR1 is SGHRS and CDR2 is YFSETQ. The length of the CDR3 is 15 residues. V was clipped by 0 bases and J by 4 bases; unmatched bases: 7. CDR3 bases: TGCGCCAGCAGCTTGGTGGCAGGGGGAATGTACGAGCAGTACTTC. This translates into CASSLVAGGMYEQYF.

This clonotype has a handful of counts. The rearrangement joins TRBV5-1 to TRBJ2-7; 8 positions agree with TRBD1. The germline V gene encodes CDR1 SGHRS and CDR2 YFSETQ. V lost 3 bases, J lost 2 bases, and 25 bases stayed unmatched. The CDR3 runs to 21 residues. The CDR3 DNA sequence: TGCGCCAGCAGCTCGGTGCTGGGACAGGACGGACTCGGGGGTCTCACCTACGAGCAGTACTTC. It encodes CASSSVLGQDGLGGLTYEQYF. The full variable domain, completed using reference TRBV5-1 and TRBJ2-7, is KAGVTQTPRYLIKTRGQQVTLSCSPISGHRSVSWYQQTPGQGLQFLFEYFSETQRNKGNFPGRFSGRQFSNSRSEMNVSTLELGDSALYLCASSSVLGQDGLGGLTYEQYFGPGTRLTVT.